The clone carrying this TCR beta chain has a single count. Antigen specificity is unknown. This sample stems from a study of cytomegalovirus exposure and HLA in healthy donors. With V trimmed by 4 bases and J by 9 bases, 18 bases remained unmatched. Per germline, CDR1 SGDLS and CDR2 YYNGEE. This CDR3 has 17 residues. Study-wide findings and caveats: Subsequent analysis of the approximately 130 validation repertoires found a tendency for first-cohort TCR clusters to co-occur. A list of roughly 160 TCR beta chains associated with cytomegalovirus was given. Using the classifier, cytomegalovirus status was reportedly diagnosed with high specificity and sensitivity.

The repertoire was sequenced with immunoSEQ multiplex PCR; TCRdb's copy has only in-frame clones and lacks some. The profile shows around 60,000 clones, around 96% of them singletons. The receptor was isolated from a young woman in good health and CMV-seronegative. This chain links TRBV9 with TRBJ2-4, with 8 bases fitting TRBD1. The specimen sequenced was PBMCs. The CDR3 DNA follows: TGTGCCAGCAGCCCAGTCGCGTCCAGGGGGCTCGGTGGCATTCAGTACTTC. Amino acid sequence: CASSPVASRGLGGIQYF.